A selection of T cell receptor beta chains follows, all from one sample in a study of blood T cell repertoires in COVID-19. Sequencing used immunoSEQ multiplex PCR; TCRdb keeps in-frame clones, though not all of them. The table has more than 95,000 clones, 82% seen once. The specimen was peripheral blood. These receptors were obtained from a man aged 55 to 70 with acute or convalescent COVID-19. Each CDR3 is given with its conserved first and last residue. D genes are given only for firm matches. A clone size is listed for some rows: how often the clone was seen (once, few, many), or a class if it is expanded.

d_call: TRBD1
j_call: TRBJ1-6
v_call: TRBV6-1
clone_size: many
cdr3_nt: TGTGCCAGCAGTGGGGGGACAGGGGTTAATAATTCACCCCTCCACTTT
cdr3_aa: CASSGGTGVNNSPLHF

d_call: .
j_call: TRBJ1-6
v_call: TRBV7-6
clone_size: few
cdr3_nt: TGTGCCAGCAGCTTCTCAGAAAATAATTCACCCCTCCACTTT
cdr3_aa: CASSFSENNSPLHF

d_call: TRBD1
j_call: TRBJ1-2
v_call: TRBV12-3/TRBV12-4
clone_size: .
cdr3_nt: TGTGCCAGCAGTATTGGACAGGGGGATGGCTACACCTTC
cdr3_aa: CASSIGQGDGYTF

d_call: .
j_call: TRBJ2-4
v_call: TRBV5-1
clone_size: .
cdr3_nt: TGCGCCAGCAGCACGGGACTGGAACAAAACATTCAGTACTTC
cdr3_aa: CASSTGLEQNIQYF

d_call: TRBD1
j_call: TRBJ1-2
v_call: TRBV28
clone_size: .
cdr3_nt: TGTGCCAGCAGTTTGCCGGGGACAGTAAGAACCTACACCTTC
cdr3_aa: CASSLPGTVRTYTF

d_call: .
j_call: TRBJ1-4
v_call: TRBV7-9
clone_size: many
cdr3_nt: TGTGCCAGCAGCTCAGGGGACACAGGGATCGGCGAAAAACTGTTTTTT
cdr3_aa: CASSSGDTGIGEKLFF

d_call: .
j_call: TRBJ2-2
v_call: TRBV7-9
clone_size: .
cdr3_nt: TGTGCCAGCAGCTTGAGGGGACAGAACACCGGGGAGCTGTTTTTT
cdr3_aa: CASSLRGQNTGELFF

d_call: .
j_call: TRBJ1-1
v_call: TRBV11-3
clone_size: .
cdr3_nt: TGTGCCAGCAGCTTGTTGGTTTACGGTCGGAACACTGAAGCTTTCTTT
cdr3_aa: CASSLLVYGRNTEAFF

d_call: .
j_call: TRBJ2-7
v_call: TRBV7-9
clone_size: .
cdr3_nt: TGTGCCAGCAGCTTCTCGACAGTTTCCTACGAGCAGTACTTC
cdr3_aa: CASSFSTVSYEQYF

d_call: .
j_call: TRBJ2-6
v_call: TRBV10-3
clone_size: .
cdr3_nt: TGTGCCATCAGTGAGTCGCTAGGTCAGCAAACCTCTGGGGCCAACGTCCTGACTTTC
cdr3_aa: CAISESLGQQTSGANVLTF

d_call: TRBD2
j_call: TRBJ2-3
v_call: TRBV6-2/TRBV6-3
clone_size: .
cdr3_nt: TGTGCCAGCAGTGACCAGGGACTAGCTGGCACAGATACGCAGTATTTT
cdr3_aa: CASSDQGLAGTDTQYF

d_call: TRBD1
j_call: TRBJ2-1
v_call: TRBV20-1
clone_size: once
cdr3_nt: TGCAGTGCTAGTGACAGGGCGACCAGCTCCTACAATGAGCAGTTCTTC
cdr3_aa: CSASDRATSSYNEQFF

d_call: .
j_call: TRBJ1-1
v_call: TRBV7-2
clone_size: .
cdr3_nt: TGTGCCAGCAGCTTGGCGACAGAAGCTTTCTTT
cdr3_aa: CASSLATEAFF

d_call: .
j_call: TRBJ1-1
v_call: TRBV11-3
clone_size: .
cdr3_nt: TGTGCCAGCAGCTTAAACCAGGGCGCCACTGAAGCTTTCTTT
cdr3_aa: CASSLNQGATEAFF

d_call: .
j_call: TRBJ1-5
v_call: TRBV28
clone_size: few
cdr3_nt: TGTGCCAGCAAAAGGGGGGGGAATCAGCCCCAGCATTTT
cdr3_aa: CASKRGGNQPQHF

d_call: TRBD1
j_call: TRBJ1-5
v_call: TRBV29-1
clone_size: .
cdr3_nt: TGCAGCGCTGGACAGGGAGGGAGTGAGCCCCAGCATTTT
cdr3_aa: CSAGQGGSEPQHF

d_call: TRBD1
j_call: TRBJ1-3
v_call: TRBV6-5
clone_size: .
cdr3_nt: TGTGCCAGCGGGACAGGGGGAGGAAACACCATATATTTT
cdr3_aa: CASGTGGGNTIYF

d_call: .
j_call: TRBJ1-2
v_call: TRBV29-1
clone_size: once
cdr3_nt: TGCAGCGTTGAAGATAGAACGGGGAGCGGCTACACCTTC
cdr3_aa: CSVEDRTGSGYTF

d_call: .
j_call: TRBJ2-2
v_call: TRBV11-3
clone_size: .
cdr3_nt: TGTGCCAGCAGCTTAGGACAGACCATTGTGAACACCGGGGAGCTGTTTTTT
cdr3_aa: CASSLGQTIVNTGELFF

d_call: TRBD1
j_call: TRBJ2-6
v_call: TRBV29-1
clone_size: .
cdr3_nt: TGCAGCGTTGAACTACAGGGGTCTGGGGCCAACGTCCTGACTTTC
cdr3_aa: CSVELQGSGANVLTF

d_call: TRBD1
j_call: TRBJ2-7
v_call: TRBV3-1/TRBV3-2
clone_size: .
cdr3_nt: TGTGCCAGCAGCTCCCCGGGACAGTTAAACGAGCAGTACTTC
cdr3_aa: CASSSPGQLNEQYF

d_call: .
j_call: TRBJ1-1
v_call: TRBV29-1
clone_size: .
cdr3_nt: TGCAGCGGTTCGGTAGGGAGGGATAACACTGAAGCTTTCTTT
cdr3_aa: CSGSVGRDNTEAFF

d_call: TRBD1
j_call: TRBJ2-7
v_call: TRBV30
clone_size: .
cdr3_nt: TGTGCCTGGAGTCGACAGGGGGCCGAGCAGTACTTC
cdr3_aa: CAWSRQGAEQYF

d_call: TRBD2
j_call: TRBJ2-1
v_call: TRBV11-3
clone_size: .
cdr3_nt: TGTGCCAGCAGCCTTAGCGGGATGGGTGATGAGCAGTTCTTC
cdr3_aa: CASSLSGMGDEQFF

d_call: TRBD2
j_call: TRBJ2-1
v_call: TRBV9
clone_size: .
cdr3_nt: TGTGCCAGCAGCCCTCGACTAGCGGGAGGGCCCCATGAGCAGTTCTTC
cdr3_aa: CASSPRLAGGPHEQFF

d_call: TRBD1
j_call: TRBJ2-5
v_call: TRBV6-5
clone_size: .
cdr3_nt: TGTGCCAGTCAGAGGGGACAGGGGGGCGAGACCCAGTACTTC
cdr3_aa: CASQRGQGGETQYF

d_call: .
j_call: TRBJ1-5
v_call: TRBV19
clone_size: once
cdr3_nt: TGTGCCAGTACCACCCGAGGGAAAGCCGGTCAGCCCCAGCATTTT
cdr3_aa: CASTTRGKAGQPQHF

d_call: .
j_call: TRBJ2-5
v_call: TRBV29-1
clone_size: .
cdr3_nt: TGCAGCGTTGGAAGGCGGGACAGCTACCAAGAGACCCAGTACTTC
cdr3_aa: CSVGRRDSYQETQYF

d_call: TRBD1
j_call: TRBJ1-4
v_call: TRBV7-9
clone_size: .
cdr3_nt: TGTGCCAGCAGCCGGGACAGTTATAATGAAAAACTGTTTTTT
cdr3_aa: CASSRDSYNEKLFF